This entry features one T cell receptor (beta chain) sequence. The protocol was immunoSEQ multiplex PCR, while the TCRdb copy is restricted to in-frame clones and leaves out a portion. The sample records tens of thousands of clones, approximately 70% being singletons. The sample originates from a study of blood T cell repertoires in COVID-19. About the study: Collection of acute and convalescent COVID-19 samples took place in the United States, Italy and Spain. Sources were T cells, B-cell-depleted T cells, or PBMCs; the material itself was cDNA or gDNA.

The V end lost 4 bases, the J end lost 1 base, and 10 bases lay between the germline ends. The CDR3 consists of 15 residues. The germline gives CDR1 KGHSH, CDR2 LQKENI. The sample taken for sequencing was peripheral blood. This chain joins TRBV18 and TRBJ2-2, with D unclear. This TCR was sampled from a man older than 75 with acute or convalescent COVID-19. CDR3 in amino acids: CASSRQRQNTGELFF. The CDR3 nucleotides read TGTGCCAGCTCACGGCAACGACAGAACACCGGGGAGCTGTTTTTT.